Described below is a single TCR beta chain sequence and its context. The CDR3 extends over 15 amino acids. Per the germline V gene, CDR1 is MDHEN and CDR2 is SYDVKM. V gave up 3 bases and J gave up 0 bases, with 9 bases separating them. One entry per CDR3 protein results from TCRdb running MiXCR on the RT-PCR reads. Found here are almost 700,000 distinct CDR3 sequences, 14% of them singletons; the top ten hold 3.6%. Sequenced sample: memory CD4+ T cells from blood. This sequence originates from a female donor in good health, serving as a healthy control. This rearrangement joins TRBV28 to TRBJ1-3, with no clear D. The CDR3, as DNA: TGTGCCAGCAGTTTCAGCCGACCCTCTGGAAACACCATATATTTT. It is translated as CASSFSRPSGNTIYF.